This is a list of T cell receptor beta chains from one sample in a study of patients and donors after allogeneic stem cell transplantation. TCRdb fed the RT-PCR reads into MiXCR, producing one record per CDR3 protein. The table includes about 70,000 distinct CDR3 sequences, 26% detected once. Sample: blood, either unsorted or a sorted T cell fraction (not recorded which). These receptors were obtained from a human donor who was either an allogeneic HSCT recipient or a stem cell or donor lymphocyte infusion donor (not recorded which). It is not recorded whose cells these are; they may come from a transplant donor. Both conserved end residues are part of each CDR3. The order of the fields is J gene, D gene, clone size, V gene, CDR3 protein, CDR3 DNA. The D gene is left open where the match is weak. Clone size is shown for a subset of rows, as once, few, many or a class of expanded clone.

>TRBJ2-7|TRBD2|few|TRBV29-1
CSVEGLAFSSYEQYF
TGCAGCGTTGAGGGACTAGCGTTCAGCTCCTACGAGCAGTACTTC
>TRBJ2-2|NA|NA|TRBV12-3/TRBV12-4
CASSLENTGELFF
TGTGCCAGCAGTTTGGAGAACACCGGGGAGCTGTTTTTT
>TRBJ2-3|NA|few|TRBV4-3
CASSQEGGTDTQYF
TGCGCCAGCAGCCAAGAAGGAGGAACAGATACGCAGTATTTT
>TRBJ1-1|NA|NA|TRBV5-1
CASSSLGWDTEAFF
TGCGCCAGCAGCTCTCTGGGTTGGGACACTGAAGCTTTCTTT
>TRBJ2-1|TRBD2|NA|TRBV4-3
CASSQRAIASGTGEQFF
TGCGCCAGCAGCCAAAGGGCTATCGCTAGCGGGACTGGCGAGCAGTTCTTC
>TRBJ2-7|NA|few|TRBV2
CASSVVQASYEQYF
TGTGCCAGCAGTGTGGTACAGGCCTCCTACGAGCAGTACTTC
>TRBJ2-5|NA|NA|TRBV6-6
CASTMTARETQYF
TGTGCCAGCACTATGACAGCCCGGGAGACCCAGTACTTC
>TRBJ1-3|NA|few|TRBV29-1
CSVETQLGSGNTIYF
TGCAGCGTTGAAACCCAGTTGGGCTCTGGAAACACCATATATTTT
>TRBJ2-7|NA|NA|TRBV20-1
CSASPGGGYEQYF
TGCAGTGCTAGTCCGGGGGGCGGCTACGAGCAGTACTTC
>TRBJ1-1|NA|NA|TRBV5-5
CASSLRALGNTEAFF
TGTGCCAGCAGTCTCAGGGCCCTGGGTAACACTGAAGCTTTCTTT
>TRBJ1-1|NA|many|TRBV11-2
CASSFQGGTEAFF
TGTGCCAGCAGCTTTCAGGGCGGGACTGAAGCTTTCTTT
>TRBJ2-4|NA|NA|TRBV5-1
CASRETHGNIQYF
TGCGCCAGCAGAGAGACCCACGGGAACATTCAGTACTTC
>TRBJ2-1|TRBD1|few|TRBV5-1
CASSSNTVTGDNNEQFF
TGCGCCAGCAGCTCGAACACTGTGACAGGGGATAACAATGAGCAGTTCTTC
>TRBJ1-1|NA|NA|TRBV5-1
CASSFRAGNTEAFF
TGCGCCAGCAGTTTCAGGGCTGGTAACACTGAAGCTTTCTTT
>TRBJ1-3|NA|NA|TRBV2
CASSGPGNTIYF
TGTGCCAGCAGCGGACCTGGAAACACCATATATTTT
>TRBJ1-4|TRBD1|NA|TRBV5-1
CACSLGQGFATNEKLFF
TGCGCCTGCAGCCTTGGACAGGGCTTTGCAACTAATGAAAAACTGTTTTTT
>TRBJ2-1|TRBD2|NA|TRBV12-3/TRBV12-4
CASSPSGYLRGYNEQFF
TGTGCCAGCAGTCCTAGCGGATACCTACGTGGGTACAATGAGCAGTTCTTC